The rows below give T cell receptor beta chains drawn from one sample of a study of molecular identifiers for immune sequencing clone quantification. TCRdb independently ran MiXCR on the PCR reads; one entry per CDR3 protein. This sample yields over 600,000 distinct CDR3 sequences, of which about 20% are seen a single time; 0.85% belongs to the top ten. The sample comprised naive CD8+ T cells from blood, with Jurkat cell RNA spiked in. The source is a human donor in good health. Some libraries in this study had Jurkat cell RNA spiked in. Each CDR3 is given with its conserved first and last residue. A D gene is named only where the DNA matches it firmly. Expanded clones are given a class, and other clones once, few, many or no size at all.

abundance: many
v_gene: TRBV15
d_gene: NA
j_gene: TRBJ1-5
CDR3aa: CATSTSGGVGQPQHF
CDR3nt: TGTGCCACCAGCACAAGCGGGGGGGTAGGGCAGCCCCAGCATTTT

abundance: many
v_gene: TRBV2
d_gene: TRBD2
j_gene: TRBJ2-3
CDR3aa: CASRPLAGGPADTQYF
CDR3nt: TGTGCCAGCAGACCCTTAGCGGGGGGGCCGGCAGATACGCAGTATTTT

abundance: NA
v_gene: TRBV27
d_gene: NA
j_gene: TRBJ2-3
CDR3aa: CASSRYAGASDTQYF
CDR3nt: TGTGCCAGCAGCCGATATGCAGGGGCCAGCGATACGCAGTATTTT

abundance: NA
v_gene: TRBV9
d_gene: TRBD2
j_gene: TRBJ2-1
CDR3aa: CASSPRLAGVYNEQFF
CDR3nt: TGTGCCAGCAGCCCCCGACTAGCGGGTGTATACAATGAGCAGTTCTTC

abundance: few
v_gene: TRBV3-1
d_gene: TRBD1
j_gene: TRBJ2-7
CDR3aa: CASSQDLSGGFCEQYF
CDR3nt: TGTGCCAGCAGCCAAGATCTGTCAGGGGGCTTCTGCGAGCAGTACTTC

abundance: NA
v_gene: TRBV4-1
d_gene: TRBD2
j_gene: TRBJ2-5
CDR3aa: CASSQDQAGGLVYETQYF
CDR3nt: TGCGCCAGCAGCCAAGATCAAGCGGGGGGGCTTGTGTATGAGACCCAGTACTTC

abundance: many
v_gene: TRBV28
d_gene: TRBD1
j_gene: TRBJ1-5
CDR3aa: CAIQDRGPSNQPQHF
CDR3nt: TGTGCCATCCAGGACAGGGGGCCTAGCAATCAGCCCCAGCATTTT

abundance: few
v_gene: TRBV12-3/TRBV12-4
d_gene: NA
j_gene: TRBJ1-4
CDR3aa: CASSLADRLHEKLFF
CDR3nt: TGTGCCAGCAGTTTAGCGGACAGACTTCATGAAAAACTGTTTTTT

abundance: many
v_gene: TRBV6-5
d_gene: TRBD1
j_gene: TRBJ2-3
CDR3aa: CASSRGTGGRDTQYF
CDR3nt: TGTGCCAGCAGTAGAGGGACAGGGGGAAGAGATACGCAGTATTTT

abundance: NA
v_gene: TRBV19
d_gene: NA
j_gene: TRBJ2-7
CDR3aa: CASSPGGVFDEQYF
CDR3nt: TGTGCCAGTAGTCCAGGGGGGGTGTTCGACGAGCAGTACTTC

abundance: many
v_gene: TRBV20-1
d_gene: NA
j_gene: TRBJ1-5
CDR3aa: CSALDVGLQPQHF
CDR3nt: TGCAGTGCACTGGACGTCGGACTTCAGCCCCAGCATTTT

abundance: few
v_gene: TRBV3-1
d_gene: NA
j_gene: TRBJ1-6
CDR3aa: CASSQGANSPLHF
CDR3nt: TGTGCCAGCAGCCAAGGTGCGAATTCACCCCTCCACTTT

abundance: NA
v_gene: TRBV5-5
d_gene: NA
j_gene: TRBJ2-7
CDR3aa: CASSHLREYF
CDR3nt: TGTGCCAGCAGCCACCTGCGGGAGTACTTC

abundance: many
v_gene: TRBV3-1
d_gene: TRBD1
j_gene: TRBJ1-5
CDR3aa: CASSPEGQADQPQHF
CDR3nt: TGTGCCAGCAGCCCCGAGGGACAGGCGGATCAGCCCCAGCATTTT

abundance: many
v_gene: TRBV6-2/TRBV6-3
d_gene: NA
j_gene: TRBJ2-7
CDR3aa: CASSNGDGSYEQYF
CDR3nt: TGTGCCAGCAGTAACGGGGACGGTTCCTACGAGCAGTACTTC

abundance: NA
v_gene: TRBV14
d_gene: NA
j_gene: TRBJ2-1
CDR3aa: CASSQEWDFGEQFF
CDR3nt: TGTGCCAGCAGCCAAGAGTGGGACTTTGGTGAGCAGTTCTTC

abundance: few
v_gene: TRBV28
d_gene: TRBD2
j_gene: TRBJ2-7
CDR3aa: CASSLGSGLAGGSYEQYF
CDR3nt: TGTGCCAGCAGTTTAGGTTCGGGACTAGCGGGAGGGTCCTACGAGCAGTACTTC

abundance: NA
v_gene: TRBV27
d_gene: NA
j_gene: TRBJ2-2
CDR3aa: CASSLPSNTGELFF
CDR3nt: TGTGCCAGCAGTTTACCGAGCAACACCGGGGAGCTGTTTTTT

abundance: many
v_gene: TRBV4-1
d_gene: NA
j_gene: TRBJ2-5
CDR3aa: CASSQDVGLSQETQYF
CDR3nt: TGCGCCAGCAGCCAAGACGTCGGACTCAGCCAAGAGACCCAGTACTTC

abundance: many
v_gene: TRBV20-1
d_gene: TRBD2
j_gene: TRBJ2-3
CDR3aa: CSPGRPSTDTQYF
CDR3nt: TGCAGTCCCGGGAGGCCCAGCACAGATACGCAGTATTTT

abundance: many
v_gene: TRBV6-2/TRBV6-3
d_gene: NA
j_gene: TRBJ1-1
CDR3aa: CASSYEVMNTEAFF
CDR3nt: TGTGCCAGCAGTTATGAGGTCATGAACACTGAAGCTTTCTTT

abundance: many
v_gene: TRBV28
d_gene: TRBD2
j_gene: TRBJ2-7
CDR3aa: CASSSLKTSGRAGPYEQYF
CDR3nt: TGTGCCAGCAGTTCCCTAAAAACTAGCGGGAGGGCCGGTCCCTACGAGCAGTACTTC

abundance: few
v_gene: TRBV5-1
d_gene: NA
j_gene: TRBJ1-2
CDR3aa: CASSLGQGPNYGYTF
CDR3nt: TGCGCCAGCAGCTTGGGGCAGGGACCCAACTATGGCTACACCTTC

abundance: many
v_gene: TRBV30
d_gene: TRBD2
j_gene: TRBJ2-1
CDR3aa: CAWDSGNEQFF
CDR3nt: TGTGCCTGGGATAGCGGGAATGAGCAGTTCTTC